This section outlines one TCR beta chain sequence together with its context. Its matching antigen is unknown. The repertoire was sequenced with immunoSEQ multiplex PCR; TCRdb's copy has only in-frame clones and lacks some. This sample has tens of thousands of clones, with 91% found just once. The CDR3 has 14 amino acids. Between the trimmed V and J ends, which lost 4 bases and 0 bases, there was a span of 7 bases. Germline V gene lookup returns CDR1 MGHRA and CDR2 YSYEKL. The data were obtained in a study of graft-versus-host responses after intestinal transplantation. Findings of the study overall: Patients with graft-donor T cell macrochimerism had high graft-versus-host to host-versus-graft clonal ratios in allografts.

Sample: unstimulated CD8+ T cells sorted from spleen or lymph node cells, taken before transplant. The chain combines TRBV4-1 with TRBJ1-3; D unclear. The origin of this receptor is a human donor who was the organ donor for an intestinal transplant. The CDR3 sequence: CASSLPNSGNTIYF. The CDR3 DNA is TGCGCCAGCAGCCTACCGAACTCTGGAAACACCATATATTTT.